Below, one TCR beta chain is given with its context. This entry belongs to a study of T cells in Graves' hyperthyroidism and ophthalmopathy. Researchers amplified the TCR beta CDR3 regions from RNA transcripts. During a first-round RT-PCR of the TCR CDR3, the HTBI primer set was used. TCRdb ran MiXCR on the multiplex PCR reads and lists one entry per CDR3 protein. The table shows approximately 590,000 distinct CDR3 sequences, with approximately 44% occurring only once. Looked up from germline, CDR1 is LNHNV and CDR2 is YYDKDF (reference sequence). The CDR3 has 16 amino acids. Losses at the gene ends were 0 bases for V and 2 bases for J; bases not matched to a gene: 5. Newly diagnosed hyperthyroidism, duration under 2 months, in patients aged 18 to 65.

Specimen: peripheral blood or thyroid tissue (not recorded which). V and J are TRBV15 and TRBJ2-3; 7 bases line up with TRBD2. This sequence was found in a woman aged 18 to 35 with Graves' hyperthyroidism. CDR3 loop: CATSRDGEGSTDTQYF. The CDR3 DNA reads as TGTGCCACCAGCAGAGACGGGGAGGGTTCCACAGATACGCAGTATTTT.